This entry lists 5 T cell receptor beta chains sequenced from one sample in a study of T cells in Graves' hyperthyroidism and ophthalmopathy. Amplification yielded TCR beta CDR3 regions, with RNA transcripts as the source. HTBI primers were used for first-round RT-PCR of the TCR CDR3. From the multiplex PCR reads, TCRdb called clonotypes with MiXCR, one entry per CDR3 protein. Among over 300,000 distinct CDR3 sequences listed, roughly 14% were seen once. The sequenced sample was blood. The receptor source for this set is a woman aged 55-69 years with Graves' hyperthyroidism.

The V gene is TRBV7-9, the J gene TRBJ2-7; D not certain. Germline CDR1 reads SEHNR; CDR2 reads FQNEAQ (reference sequence). V was clipped by 1 base and J by 6 bases, with 7 bases between them. This CDR3 is built from 12 residues. The CDR3 is CASSLEVSEQYF. Here the CDR3 DNA reads TGTGCCAGCAGCTTAGAAGTCAGCGAGCAGTACTTC.

This clonotype was found many times. V is TRBV3-1 and J is TRBJ2-5; D is perhaps TRBD1 or TRBD2 (5 bases each). V dropped 2 bases and J dropped 5 bases, with 12 bases sitting between them. This CDR3 has 14 residues. Germline CDR1 LGHDT, CDR2 YNNKEL (reference sequence). The CDR3 region is CASSQSGTDETQYF. Written as DNA, the CDR3 is TGTGCCAGCAGCCAATCAGGGACGGACGAGACCCAGTACTTC.

This clonotype appeared once. The genes are TRBV20-1 and TRBJ1-5; D possibly corresponds to TRBD1 (6 bases). CDR1 and CDR2 (germline): DFQATT, SNEGSKA (reference sequence). Trimming took 3 bases from V and 5 from J, leaving 11 bases between them. The CDR3 spans 13 residues. CDR3 loop: CSARGGIDQPQHF. CDR3 sequence (DNA): TGCAGTGCTAGGGGGGGCATCGATCAGCCCCAGCATTTT.

Comments on this clonotype: A much larger clone differs by one base, so this may be a read error. This likely comes from a read error, as the CDR3 has no conserved phenylalanine or tryptophan at its end. The genes are TRBV4-1 and TRBJ2-7, with 10 nucleotides matching TRBD2. V gave up 4 bases and J gave up 5 bases; unmatched junction bases: 11. The CDR3 loop spans 16 amino acids. Germline V lookup: CDR1 MGHRA, CDR2 YSYEKL. The CDR3 DNA reads TGCGCCAGCAGCCCACCCCTAGGAACTAGCGGGAACGAGCAGTACCTC. Encoded protein: CASSPPLGTSGNEQYL.

This clonotype has only a few counts. V gene TRBV12-3 or TRBV12-4 combines with J gene TRBJ1-3; 7 nucleotides align to TRBD1. J was trimmed by 3 bases and V by 7 bases; bases with no gene match: 6. CDR3 length: 14 residues. In nucleotides, the CDR3 is TGTGCCAGCACCCCGACAGGGAGTGGAAACACCATATATTTT. This sequence encodes CASTPTGSGNTIYF.